This T cell receptor beta chain is from a study of cytomegalovirus exposure and HLA in healthy donors. Study outcomes and limitations: In a later analysis, productive TCRs from donors in an Asian-associated ancestry cluster reportedly carried fewer N-insertions than the cohort mean. Association of a missense DCLRE1C variant with TCR beta V- and J-gene trimming was reported in a later analysis.

There are 16 residues in the CDR3. V was cut by 4 bases and J by 4 bases, with 16 bases left in between. Germline CDR1 SGHAT, CDR2 FQNNGV. Comment on this clone: Its target is unknown.

13 Jbeta primers and 60 Vbeta primers were used for the PCR. Clones were sequenced by immunoSEQ multiplex PCR, and TCRdb holds only the in-frame ones, with some missing. Counted here are tens of thousands of clones, roughly 73% occurring once; the ten biggest clones make up about 15%. Specimen: PBMCs. This TCR derives from a woman between 35 and 50 years old in good health and CMV-seropositive. This chain uses TRBV11-2 with TRBJ2-2; weak D call: TRBD2 (7 bases). CDR3 sequence reads: CASSSPGRGATGELFF. The CDR3, as DNA: TGTGCCAGCAGCTCCCCGGGTCGGGGGGCCACCGGGGAGCTGTTTTTT.